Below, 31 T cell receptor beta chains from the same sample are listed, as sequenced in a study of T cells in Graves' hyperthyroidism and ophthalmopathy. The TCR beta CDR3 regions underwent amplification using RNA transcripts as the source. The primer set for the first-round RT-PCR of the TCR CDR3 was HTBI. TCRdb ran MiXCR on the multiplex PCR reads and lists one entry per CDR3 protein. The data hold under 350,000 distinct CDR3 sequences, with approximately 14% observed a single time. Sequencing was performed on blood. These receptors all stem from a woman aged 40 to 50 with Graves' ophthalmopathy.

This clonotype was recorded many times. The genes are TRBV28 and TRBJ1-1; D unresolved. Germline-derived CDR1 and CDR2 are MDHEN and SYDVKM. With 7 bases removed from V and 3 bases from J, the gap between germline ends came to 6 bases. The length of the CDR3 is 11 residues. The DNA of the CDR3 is TGTGCCAGCATTTTTGACACTGAAGCTTTCTTT. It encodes CASIFDTEAFF.

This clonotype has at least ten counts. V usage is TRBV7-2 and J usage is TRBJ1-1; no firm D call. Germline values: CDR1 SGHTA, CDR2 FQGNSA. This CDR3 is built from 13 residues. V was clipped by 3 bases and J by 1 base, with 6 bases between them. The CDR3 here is CASSFEGNTEAFF. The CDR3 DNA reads TGTGCCAGCAGCTTCGAGGGGAACACTGAAGCTTTCTTT.

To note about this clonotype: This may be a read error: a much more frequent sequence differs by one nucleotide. For the CDR3, the DNA is TGCAGTGTCCTACCCCCGGGACAAAGCAATCAGCCCCAGCATTTT. This codes for CSVLPPGQSNQPQHF. This chain joins TRBV20-1 and TRBJ1-5; maybe TRBD1 (6 bases). V dropped 7 bases and J dropped 1 base, with 17 bases sitting between them. Germline V gene sequence: CDR1 DFQATT, CDR2 SNEGSKA (reference sequence). The CDR3 covers 15 residues.

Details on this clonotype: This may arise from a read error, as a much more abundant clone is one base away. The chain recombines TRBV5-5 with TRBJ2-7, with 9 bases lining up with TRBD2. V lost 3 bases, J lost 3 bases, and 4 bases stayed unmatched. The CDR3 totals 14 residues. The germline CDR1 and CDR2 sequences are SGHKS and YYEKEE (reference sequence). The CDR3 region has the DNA TGTGCCAGCAGCTCCAGCGGGGGGATCTACGAGCAGTACTTC. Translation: CASSSSGGIYEQYF.

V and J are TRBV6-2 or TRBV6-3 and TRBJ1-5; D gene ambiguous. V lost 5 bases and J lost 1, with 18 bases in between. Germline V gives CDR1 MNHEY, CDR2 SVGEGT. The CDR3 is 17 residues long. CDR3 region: CASSRTLRSGSNQPQHF. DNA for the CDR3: TGTGCCAGCAGTAGAACCCTGCGATCTGGCAGCAATCAGCCCCAGCATTTT.

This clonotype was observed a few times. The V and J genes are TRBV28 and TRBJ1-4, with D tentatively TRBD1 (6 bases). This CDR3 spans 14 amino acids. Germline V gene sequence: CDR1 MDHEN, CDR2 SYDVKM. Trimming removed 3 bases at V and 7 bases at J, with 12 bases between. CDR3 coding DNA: TGTGCCAGCAGTTTTCAGGGGCTGGGTGAAAAACTGTTTTTT. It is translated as CASSFQGLGEKLFF.

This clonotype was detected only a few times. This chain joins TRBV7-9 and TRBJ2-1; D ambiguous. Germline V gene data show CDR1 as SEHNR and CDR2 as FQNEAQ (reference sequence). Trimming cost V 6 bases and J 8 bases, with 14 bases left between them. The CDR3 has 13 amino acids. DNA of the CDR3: TGTGCCAGCAGATCTCCCATCGGTCATGAGCAGTTCTTC. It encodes CASRSPIGHEQFF.

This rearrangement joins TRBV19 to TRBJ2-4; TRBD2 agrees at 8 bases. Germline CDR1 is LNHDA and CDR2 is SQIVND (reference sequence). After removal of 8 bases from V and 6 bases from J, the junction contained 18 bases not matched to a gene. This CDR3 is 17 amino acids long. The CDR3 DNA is TGTGCCAGTGGGGTTTCCGGGAGTCGGGGGGGGGGAAACATTCAGTACTTC. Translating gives CASGVSGSRGGGNIQYF.

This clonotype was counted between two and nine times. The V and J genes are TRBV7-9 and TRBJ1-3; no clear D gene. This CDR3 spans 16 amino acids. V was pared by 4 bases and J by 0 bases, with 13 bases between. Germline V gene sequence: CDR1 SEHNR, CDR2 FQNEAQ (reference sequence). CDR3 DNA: TGTGCCAGCAGCTCACACGGCGCCAACTCTGGAAACACCATATATTTT. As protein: CASSSHGANSGNTIYF.

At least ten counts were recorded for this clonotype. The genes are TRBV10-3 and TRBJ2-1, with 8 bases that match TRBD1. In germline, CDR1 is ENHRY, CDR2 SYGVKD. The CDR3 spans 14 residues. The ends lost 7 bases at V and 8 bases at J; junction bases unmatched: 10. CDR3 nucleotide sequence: TGTGCCATCAAGGACAGGGTTTCGGTCGATGAGCAGTTCTTC. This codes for CAIKDRVSVDEQFF.

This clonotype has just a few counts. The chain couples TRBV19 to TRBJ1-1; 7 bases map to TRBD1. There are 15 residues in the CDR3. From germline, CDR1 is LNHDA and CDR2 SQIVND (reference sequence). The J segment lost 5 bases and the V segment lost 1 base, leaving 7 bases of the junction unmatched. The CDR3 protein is CASSIGKGGRTEAFF. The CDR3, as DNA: TGTGCCAGTAGTATAGGGAAAGGGGGCCGAACTGAAGCTTTCTTT.

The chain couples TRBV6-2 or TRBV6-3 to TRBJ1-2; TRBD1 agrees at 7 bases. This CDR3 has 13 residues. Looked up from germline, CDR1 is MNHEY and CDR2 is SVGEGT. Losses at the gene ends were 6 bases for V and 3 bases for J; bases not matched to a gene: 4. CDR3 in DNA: TGTGCCAGCAGCGCGACAGGGTACTATGGCTACACCTTC. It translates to CASSATGYYGYTF.

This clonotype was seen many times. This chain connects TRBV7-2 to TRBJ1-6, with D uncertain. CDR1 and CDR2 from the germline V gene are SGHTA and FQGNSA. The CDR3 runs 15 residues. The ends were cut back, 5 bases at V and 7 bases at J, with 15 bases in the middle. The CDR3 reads CASSPESRPNSPLHF. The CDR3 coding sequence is TGTGCCAGCAGCCCCGAGTCCCGCCCGAATTCACCCCTCCACTTT.

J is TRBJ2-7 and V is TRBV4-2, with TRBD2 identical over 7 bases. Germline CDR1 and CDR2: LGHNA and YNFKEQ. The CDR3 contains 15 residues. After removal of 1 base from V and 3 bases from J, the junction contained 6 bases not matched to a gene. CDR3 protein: CASSQVTGGGYEQYF. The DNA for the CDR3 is TGTGCCAGCAGCCAAGTCACGGGCGGGGGCTACGAGCAGTACTTC.

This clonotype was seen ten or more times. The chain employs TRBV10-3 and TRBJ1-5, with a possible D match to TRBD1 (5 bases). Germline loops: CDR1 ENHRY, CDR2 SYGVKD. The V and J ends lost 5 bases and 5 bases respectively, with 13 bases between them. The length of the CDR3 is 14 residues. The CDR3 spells CAISPGGQYQPQHF. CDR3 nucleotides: TGTGCCATCAGTCCAGGCGGACAATATCAGCCCCAGCATTTT.

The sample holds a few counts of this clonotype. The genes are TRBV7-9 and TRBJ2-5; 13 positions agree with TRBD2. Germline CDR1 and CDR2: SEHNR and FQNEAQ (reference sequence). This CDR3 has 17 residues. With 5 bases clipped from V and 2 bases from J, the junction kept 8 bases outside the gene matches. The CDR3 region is CASSPGTSGMLQETQYF. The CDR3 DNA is TGTGCCAGCAGCCCTGGGACTAGCGGGATGTTGCAAGAGACCCAGTACTTC.

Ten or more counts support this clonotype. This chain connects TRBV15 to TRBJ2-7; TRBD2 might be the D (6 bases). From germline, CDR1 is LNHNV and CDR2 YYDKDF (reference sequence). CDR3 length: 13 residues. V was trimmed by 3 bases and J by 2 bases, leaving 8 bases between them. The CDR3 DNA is TGTGCCACCAGCAGCGGGAGAACCTACGAGCAGTACTTC. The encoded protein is CATSSGRTYEQYF. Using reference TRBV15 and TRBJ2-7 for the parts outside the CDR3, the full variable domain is DAMVIQNPRYQVTQFGKPVTLSCSQTLNHNVMYWYQQKSSQAPKLLFHYYDKDFNNEADTPDNFQSRRPNTSFCFLDIRSPGLGDTAMYLCATSSGRTYEQYFGPGTRLTVT.

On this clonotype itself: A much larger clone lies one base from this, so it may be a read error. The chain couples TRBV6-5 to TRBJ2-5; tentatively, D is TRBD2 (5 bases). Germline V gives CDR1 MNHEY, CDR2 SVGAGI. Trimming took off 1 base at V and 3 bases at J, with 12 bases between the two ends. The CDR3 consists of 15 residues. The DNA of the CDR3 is TGTGCCAGCAGTTACTTCGAGAATAGCGAAGAGACCCAGTACTTC. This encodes CASSYFENSEETQYF.

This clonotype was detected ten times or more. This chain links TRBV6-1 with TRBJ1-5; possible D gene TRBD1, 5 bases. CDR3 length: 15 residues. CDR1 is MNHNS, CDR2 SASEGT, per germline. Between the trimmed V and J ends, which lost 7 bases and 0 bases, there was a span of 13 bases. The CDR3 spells CASKTTEYSNQPQHF. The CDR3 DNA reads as TGTGCCAGCAAGACGACAGAATATAGCAATCAGCCCCAGCATTTT.

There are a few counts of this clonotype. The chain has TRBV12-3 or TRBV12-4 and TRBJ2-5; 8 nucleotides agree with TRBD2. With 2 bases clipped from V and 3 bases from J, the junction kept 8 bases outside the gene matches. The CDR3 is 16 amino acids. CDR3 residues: CASSLSSGGGEETQYF. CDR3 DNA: TGTGCCAGCAGTTTATCTTCCGGGGGGGGGGAAGAGACCCAGTACTTC.

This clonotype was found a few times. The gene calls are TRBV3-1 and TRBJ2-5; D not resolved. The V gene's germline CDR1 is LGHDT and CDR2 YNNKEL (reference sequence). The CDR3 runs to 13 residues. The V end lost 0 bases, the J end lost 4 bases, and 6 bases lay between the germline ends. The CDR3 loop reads CASSQDFGETQYF. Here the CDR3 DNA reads TGTGCCAGCAGCCAAGACTTCGGAGAGACCCAGTACTTC.

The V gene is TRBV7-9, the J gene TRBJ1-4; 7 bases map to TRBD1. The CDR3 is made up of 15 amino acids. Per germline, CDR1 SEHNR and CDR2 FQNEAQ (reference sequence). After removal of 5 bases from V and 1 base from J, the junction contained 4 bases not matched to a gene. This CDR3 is CASSPWDRTNEKLFF. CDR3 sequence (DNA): TGTGCCAGCAGCCCCTGGGACAGAACTAATGAAAAACTGTTTTTT.

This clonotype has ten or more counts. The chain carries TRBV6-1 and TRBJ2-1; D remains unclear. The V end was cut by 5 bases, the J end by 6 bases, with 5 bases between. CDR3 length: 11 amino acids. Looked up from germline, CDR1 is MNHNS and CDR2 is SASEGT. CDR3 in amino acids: CASSPGNEQFF. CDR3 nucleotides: TGTGCCAGCAGTCCCGGCAATGAGCAGTTCTTC.

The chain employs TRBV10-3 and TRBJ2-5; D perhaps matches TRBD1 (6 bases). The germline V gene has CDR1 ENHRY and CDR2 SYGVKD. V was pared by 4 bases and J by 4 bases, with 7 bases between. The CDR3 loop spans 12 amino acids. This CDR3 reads CAISGRGETQYF. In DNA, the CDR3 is TGTGCCATCAGTGGCAGGGGAGAGACCCAGTACTTC.

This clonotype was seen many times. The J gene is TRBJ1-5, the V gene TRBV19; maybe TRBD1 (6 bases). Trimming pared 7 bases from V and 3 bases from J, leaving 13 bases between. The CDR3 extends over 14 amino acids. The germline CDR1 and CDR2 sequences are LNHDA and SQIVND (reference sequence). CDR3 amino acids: CASTGDNFNQPQHF. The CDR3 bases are TGTGCCAGTACGGGGGACAACTTCAATCAGCCCCAGCATTTT.

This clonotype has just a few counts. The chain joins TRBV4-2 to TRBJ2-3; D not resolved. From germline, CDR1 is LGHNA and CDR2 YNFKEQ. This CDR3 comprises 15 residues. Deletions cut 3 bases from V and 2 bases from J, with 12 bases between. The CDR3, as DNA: TGTGCCAGCAGCCAGGGTCAAAGTTTCACAGATACGCAGTATTTT. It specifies CASSQGQSFTDTQYF.

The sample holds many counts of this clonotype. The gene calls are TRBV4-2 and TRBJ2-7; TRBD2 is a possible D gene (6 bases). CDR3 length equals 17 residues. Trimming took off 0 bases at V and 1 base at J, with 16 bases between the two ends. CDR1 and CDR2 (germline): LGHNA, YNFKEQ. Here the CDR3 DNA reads TGTGCCAGCAGCCAAGAACCTCGGGCTAGCGTATCCTACGAGCAGTACTTC. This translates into CASSQEPRASVSYEQYF.

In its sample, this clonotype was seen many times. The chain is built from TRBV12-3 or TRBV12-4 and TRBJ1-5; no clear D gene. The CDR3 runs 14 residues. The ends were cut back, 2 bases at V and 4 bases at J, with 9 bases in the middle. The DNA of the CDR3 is TGTGCCAGCAGTTTAACGGGAGTAAATCAGCCCCAGCATTTT. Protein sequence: CASSLTGVNQPQHF.

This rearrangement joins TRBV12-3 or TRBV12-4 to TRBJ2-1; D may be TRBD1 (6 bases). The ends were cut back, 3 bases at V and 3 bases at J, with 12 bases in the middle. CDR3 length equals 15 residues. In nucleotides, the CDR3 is TGTGCCAGCAGTTTGGCAGGGGATTTCTACAATGAGCAGTTCTTC. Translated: CASSLAGDFYNEQFF.

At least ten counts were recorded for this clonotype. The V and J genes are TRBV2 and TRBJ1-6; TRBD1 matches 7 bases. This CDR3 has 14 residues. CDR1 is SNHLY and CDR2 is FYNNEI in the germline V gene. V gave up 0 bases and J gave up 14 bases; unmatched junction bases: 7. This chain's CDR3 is CASSEADRVDSLHF. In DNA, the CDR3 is TGTGCCAGCAGTGAAGCTGACAGGGTCGATTCCCTCCACTTT.

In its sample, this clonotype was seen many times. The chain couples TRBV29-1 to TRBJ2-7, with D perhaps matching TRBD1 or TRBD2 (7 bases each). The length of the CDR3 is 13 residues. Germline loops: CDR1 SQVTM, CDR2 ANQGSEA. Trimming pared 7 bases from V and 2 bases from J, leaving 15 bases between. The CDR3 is CSAQGGATYEQYF. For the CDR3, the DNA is TGCAGCGCGCAGGGGGGGGCTACCTACGAGCAGTACTTC.